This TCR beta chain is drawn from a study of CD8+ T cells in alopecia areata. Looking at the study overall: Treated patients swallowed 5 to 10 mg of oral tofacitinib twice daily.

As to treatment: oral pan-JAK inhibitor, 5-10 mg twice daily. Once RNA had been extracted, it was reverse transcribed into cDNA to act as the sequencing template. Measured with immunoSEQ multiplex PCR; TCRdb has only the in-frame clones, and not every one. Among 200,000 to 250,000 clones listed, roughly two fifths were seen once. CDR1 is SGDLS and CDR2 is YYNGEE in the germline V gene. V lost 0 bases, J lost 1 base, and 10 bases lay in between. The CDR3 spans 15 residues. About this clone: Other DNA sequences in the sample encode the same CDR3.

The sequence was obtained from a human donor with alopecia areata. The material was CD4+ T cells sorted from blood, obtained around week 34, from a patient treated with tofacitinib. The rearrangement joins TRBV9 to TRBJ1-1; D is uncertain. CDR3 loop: CASSVEGSSNTEAFF. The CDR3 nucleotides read TGTGCCAGCAGCGTAGAAGGTTCCTCGAACACTGAAGCTTTCTTT.